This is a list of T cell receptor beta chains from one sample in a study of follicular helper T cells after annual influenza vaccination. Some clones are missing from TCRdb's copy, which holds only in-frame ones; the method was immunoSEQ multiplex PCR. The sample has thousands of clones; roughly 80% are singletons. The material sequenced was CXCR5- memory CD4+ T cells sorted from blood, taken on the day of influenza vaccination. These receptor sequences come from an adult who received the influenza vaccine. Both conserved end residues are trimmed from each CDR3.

CDR3 protein: ASSPDSLGRNTIY
J gene: TRBJ1-3
V gene: TRBV9

CDR3 protein: ASMTSGGDNEQF
J gene: TRBJ2-1
V gene: TRBV5-1

CDR3 protein: ASRQDRASTEAF
J gene: TRBJ1-1
V gene: TRBV7-2

CDR3 protein: ASSIRLSSYEQY
J gene: TRBJ2-7
V gene: TRBV19

CDR3 protein: ASSERFNRIMPN
J gene: TRBJ2-5
V gene: TRBV19

CDR3 protein: ASSRGRDGSPLH
J gene: TRBJ1-6
V gene: TRBV5-1

CDR3 protein: ASSLVPRANNSPLH
J gene: TRBJ1-6
V gene: TRBV11-3

CDR3 protein: ASSDDTLSEQF
J gene: TRBJ2-1
V gene: TRBV2

CDR3 protein: ASSPRATGVNLGNTIY
J gene: TRBJ1-3
V gene: TRBV9

CDR3 protein: ASRGAGIDTGELF
J gene: TRBJ2-2
V gene: TRBV9

CDR3 protein: ASSDSRDYTGELF
J gene: TRBJ2-2
V gene: TRBV6-4

CDR3 protein: ASSGRGRLQYGYT
J gene: TRBJ1-2
V gene: TRBV19

CDR3 protein: ASSAPGRGRGEQY
J gene: TRBJ2-7
V gene: TRBV6-5

CDR3 protein: SVMTSPGELF
J gene: TRBJ2-2
V gene: TRBV29-1

CDR3 protein: ASSEENRRGYGYT
J gene: TRBJ1-2
V gene: TRBV25-1

CDR3 protein: ASSYSIPGVEKLF
J gene: TRBJ1-4
V gene: TRBV6-8

CDR3 protein: ASSVGASSYNEQF
J gene: TRBJ2-1
V gene: TRBV9

CDR3 protein: SGRAGVTGETQY
J gene: TRBJ2-5
V gene: TRBV29-1

CDR3 protein: ASSEDASLAGIRDTQY
J gene: TRBJ2-3
V gene: TRBV6-1

CDR3 protein: ASRVALNTEAF
J gene: TRBJ1-1
V gene: TRBV5-6

CDR3 protein: ASSDPGQIYGYT
J gene: TRBJ1-2
V gene: TRBV4-2

CDR3 protein: ASSATSGGADTQY
J gene: TRBJ2-3
V gene: TRBV7-2

CDR3 protein: ASSFALGQGIEAF
J gene: TRBJ1-1
V gene: TRBV7-2

CDR3 protein: ASSGGTSGGYEQY
J gene: TRBJ2-7
V gene: TRBV28

CDR3 protein: ASSEILGPNTQY
J gene: TRBJ2-3
V gene: TRBV6-1

CDR3 protein: ASSMLPAQDYT
J gene: TRBJ1-2
V gene: TRBV19

CDR3 protein: ASSDSIGRRGSGNTIY
J gene: TRBJ1-3
V gene: TRBV25-1

CDR3 protein: ASSSTGYNSPLH
J gene: TRBJ1-6
V gene: TRBV6-5

CDR3 protein: ASSIARSPDNEQF
J gene: TRBJ2-1
V gene: TRBV19

CDR3 protein: ASSWGGAYSPLH
J gene: TRBJ1-6
V gene: TRBV27

CDR3 protein: ASSLAGSGQNNEQF
J gene: TRBJ2-1
V gene: TRBV7-9

CDR3 protein: ASSSETRKETQY
J gene: TRBJ2-5
V gene: TRBV7-9

CDR3 protein: ASRGRTSGKNIQY
J gene: TRBJ2-4
V gene: TRBV2

CDR3 protein: ASSPGTGDNEQY
J gene: TRBJ2-7
V gene: TRBV7-9